Listed below are T cell receptor beta chains from one sample, sequenced in a study of T cell responses to AZD1222 COVID-19 vaccine. Only in-frame clones appear in the TCRdb table, and some are missing; sequencing was by immunoSEQ multiplex PCR. Among tens of thousands of clones listed, roughly 90% were seen once. Sequenced here: peripheral blood, sampled 28 days after the second AZD1222 dose. The receptors were sampled from an adult who received the AZD1222 COVID-19 vaccine. CDR3s leave out the opening cysteine and the closing phenylalanine or tryptophan. Each record gives: J gene, clone size, V gene, CDR3 protein. Size values are once, few and many counts, or a class for expanded clones, and some rows have none.

TRBJ1-6,NA,TRBV9,ASSRIQGNSPLH
TRBJ2-1,NA,TRBV12-3/TRBV12-4,ASSLKLYEQF
TRBJ1-5,NA,TRBV27,ASSLLGQGYQPQH
TRBJ2-5,NA,TRBV13,ASSRLAGVETQY
TRBJ2-5,NA,TRBV20-1,SARYKETQY
TRBJ2-5,NA,TRBV27,ASSLLAGAPETQY
TRBJ1-5,few,TRBV19,ASSIWGARRNQPQH
TRBJ2-7,NA,TRBV5-1,ASSLLTGGTYEQY
TRBJ2-5,NA,TRBV11-2,ASSLAKGRSFKETQY
TRBJ2-2,NA,TRBV2,ASISAGLNTGELF
TRBJ2-2,NA,TRBV9,ASSQTGELF
TRBJ2-1,NA,TRBV3-1/TRBV3-2,ASSQQRTSGEYNEQF
TRBJ1-2,few,TRBV9,ASSGPGGYT
TRBJ1-5,NA,TRBV6-5,ASSWRGDQPQH
TRBJ2-1,NA,TRBV4-2,ASSQESTPGQGYNEQF
TRBJ2-1,NA,TRBV7-9,ASSIGGDEQF
TRBJ1-1,NA,TRBV6-5,ASNTPWAAEAF
TRBJ1-2,NA,TRBV19,ASSPQETYGYT
TRBJ1-2,NA,TRBV6-1,ASSEGGIVGYT
TRBJ2-1,NA,TRBV2,ASRETSGGANEQF
TRBJ2-2,once,TRBV19,ASSMRGAATGELF
TRBJ1-1,NA,TRBV27,ASSLGLVGTTEAF
TRBJ1-1,NA,TRBV7-9,ASSFRVGDEAF
TRBJ2-2,NA,TRBV18,ASSPLGGQWNTGELF
TRBJ2-3,NA,TRBV12-2,ASRTIAGPTDTQY
TRBJ2-1,NA,TRBV30,AWNIGGGRDEQF
TRBJ2-3,NA,TRBV11-3,ASSHGTSGALVTDTQY
TRBJ1-5,NA,TRBV12-3/TRBV12-4,ASTGGRNQPQH
TRBJ2-7,NA,TRBV11-2,ASSSTSDSYEQY
TRBJ2-5,NA,TRBV14,ASSRTYGETQY
TRBJ2-2,NA,TRBV12-3/TRBV12-4,ASTGYDKELF
TRBJ2-3,few,TRBV2,ASSDQGHTDTQY
TRBJ2-7,NA,TRBV13,ASSGPVQEGGYEQY
TRBJ1-6,NA,TRBV9,ASSVVDRGYSPLH
TRBJ2-2,NA,TRBV6-1,ASSKQGTGELF
TRBJ2-2,NA,TRBV11-2,ASSLVQLGVRTGELF
TRBJ2-2,once,TRBV27,ASTTDSGGENTGELF
TRBJ2-3,once,TRBV7-2,ASSLELAGSTDTQY
TRBJ1-1,once,TRBV29-1,SAPKRGEGTEAF
TRBJ2-7,NA,TRBV27,ASSLSGQGVAEQY
TRBJ1-5,NA,TRBV24-1,ATSDLQGKSNQPQH